Shown below are 31 T cell receptor beta chains from a single sample sequenced in a study of cytomegalovirus exposure and HLA in healthy donors (dated by TCRdb to about 2017). Library generation was performed with the immunoSEQ multiplex PCR assay. For the multiplex PCR, a mixture combining 60 forward primers for TCR Vbeta segments and 13 reverse primers for TCR Jbeta segments was used. TCRdb holds this immuneACCESS table with in-frame rearrangements only. Some clones are missing; in checked studies, unresolved V genes explain under half, and the rest has no known cause. The sample profile shows some 150,000 clones; roughly 77% of them were found once. Approximately 3.7% of the sample is in the top ten clones. Sequencing was done on a sample of PBMCs. The receptors here all came from a man under 40 in good health and CMV-seropositive.

V and J are TRBV7-9 and TRBJ2-1; D not resolved. The CDR3 consists of 14 residues. Trimming shortened V by 0 bases and J by 6 bases, and 9 bases separated the two germline ends. Germline CDR1 reads SEHNR; CDR2 reads FQNEAQ (reference sequence). As DNA, the CDR3 is TGTGCCAGCAGCTTAGCGCATGCGAGCAATGAGCAGTTCTTC. Amino acids: CASSLAHASNEQFF.

The CDR3 here is CASSSHGRGRRASSPLHF. The DNA for the CDR3 is TGTGCCAGCAGTTCGCACGGGCGGGGGCGCAGGGCGAGTTCACCCCTCCACTTT. The chain links TRBV5-6 to TRBJ1-6; tentatively, D is TRBD1 (6 bases). This CDR3 is built from 18 residues. Germline values: CDR1 SGHDT, CDR2 YYEEEE. Trimming removed 5 bases at V and 9 bases at J, with 27 bases between.

This clone was seen once. This rearrangement joins TRBV5-6 to TRBJ2-5; TRBD2 matches at 10 bases. Germline V gene lookup returns CDR1 SGHDT and CDR2 YYEEEE. V was clipped by 0 bases and J by 2 bases; unmatched bases: 7. The CDR3 has 17 amino acids. CDR3 loop: CASSLGSFSGGQETQYF. DNA for the CDR3: TGTGCCAGCAGCTTGGGAAGCTTTAGCGGGGGGCAAGAGACCCAGTACTTC.

The gene calls are TRBV10-2 and TRBJ2-5, with 8 bases matching TRBD1. J was trimmed by 4 bases and V by 3 bases; bases with no gene match: 7. In germline, CDR1 is WSHSY, CDR2 SAAADI. The CDR3 covers 15 residues. The chain's CDR3 is CASSEPRQGSETQYF. The CDR3, as DNA: TGCGCCAGCAGTGAACCGAGACAGGGGTCAGAGACCCAGTACTTC.

The V call is TRBV29-1, the J call TRBJ2-5, with D perhaps matching TRBD1 (6 bases). Germline V gene data show CDR1 as SQVTM and CDR2 as ANQGSEA. This CDR3 is 11 amino acids long. V was trimmed by 7 bases and J by 5 bases, leaving 11 bases between them. CDR3 protein: CSAGQLETQYF. The CDR3 nucleotides read TGCAGCGCTGGACAGCTGGAGACCCAGTACTTC.

The chain uses TRBV27 and TRBJ2-7, with D possibly being TRBD1 (7 bases). The CDR3 extends over 12 amino acids. V shed 8 bases and J shed 4 bases, with 12 bases lying between them. CDR1 MNHEY and CDR2 SMNVEV come from the germline V gene (reference sequence). The CDR3 coding sequence is TGTGCCAGCGCGGGACAGCTGTACGAGCAGTACTTC. Its protein product is CASAGQLYEQYF.

The chain is built from TRBV27 and TRBJ1-5, with 8 bases identical to TRBD1. There are 17 residues in the CDR3. The germline CDR1 and CDR2 sequences are MNHEY and SMNVEV (reference sequence). V shed 6 bases and J 2 bases; nucleotides not matched to a gene: 12. CDR3 sequence: CASSRPRPGQGNQPQHF. The CDR3, as DNA: TGTGCCAGCAGCCGACCCCGACCGGGACAGGGCAATCAGCCCCAGCATTTT.

The V and J genes are TRBV10-1 and TRBJ2-7; TRBD1 agrees at 9 bases. Germline V lookup: CDR1 WNHNN, CDR2 SYGVQD (reference sequence). The CDR3 is 16 amino acids. The ends lost 8 bases at V and 5 bases at J; junction bases unmatched: 16. CDR3 in DNA: TGCGCCAGCCTCCCGCTACCGGGACAGGGTGTCCACGAGCAGTACTTC. This sequence encodes CASLPLPGQGVHEQYF.

The chain couples TRBV5-1 to TRBJ2-5, with 8 nucleotides matching TRBD2. The V gene's germline CDR1 is SGHRS and CDR2 YFSETQ. This CDR3 contains 15 residues. V was pared by 0 bases and J by 4 bases, with 5 bases of the junction left unmatched. In DNA form, the CDR3 reads TGCGCCAGCAGCTTGGTCGTCGGGGGGGCAGAGACCCAGTACTTC. Its protein product is CASSLVVGGAETQYF.

The chain employs TRBV5-5 and TRBJ1-1; weak D call: TRBD1 (5 bases). Trimming pared 0 bases from V and 7 bases from J, leaving 10 bases between. This CDR3 comprises 13 residues. CDR1 and CDR2 from the germline V gene are SGHKS and YYEKEE (reference sequence). The chain's CDR3 is CASSLVGGIEAFF. Here the CDR3 DNA reads TGTGCCAGCAGCTTGGTGGGGGGTATTGAAGCTTTCTTT.

J is TRBJ2-3 and V is TRBV27, with TRBD2 matching over 7 bases. Losses at the gene ends were 0 bases for V and 3 bases for J; bases not matched to a gene: 3. The length of the CDR3 is 15 residues. The germline CDR1 and CDR2 sequences are MNHEY and SMNVEV (reference sequence). CDR3 coding DNA: TGTGCCAGCAGTTTATCGGATAGCGGGACAGATACGCAGTATTTT. The encoded protein is CASSLSDSGTDTQYF.

This chain joins TRBV5-4 and TRBJ1-4; D unclear. CDR1 SGHNT and CDR2 YYREEE come from the germline V gene (reference sequence). Trimming took 8 bases from V and 7 from J, leaving 15 bases between them. This CDR3 contains 13 residues. In DNA form, the CDR3 reads TGTGCCAGTACCACCGAGGCTGGTGAAAAACTGTTTTTT. It encodes CASTTEAGEKLFF.

The V and J genes are TRBV28 and TRBJ2-7; tentatively, D is TRBD1 (6 bases). Deletions cut 5 bases from V and 2 bases from J, with 22 bases between. CDR1 is MDHEN and CDR2 is SYDVKM in the germline V gene. The CDR3 is made up of 17 amino acids. The CDR3: CASSRNHRVKGAYEQYF. CDR3 DNA: TGTGCCAGCAGTCGAAATCATAGGGTCAAGGGGGCCTACGAGCAGTACTTC. Complete variable domain (other parts from reference TRBV28 and TRBJ2-7): DVKVTQSSRYLVKRTGEKVFLECVQDMDHENMFWYRQDPGLGLRLIYFSYDVKMKEKGDIPEGYSVSREKKERFSLILESASTNQTSMYLCASSRNHRVKGAYEQYFGPGTRLTVT.

CDR3 protein: CASSLDPWGSNEQFF. In DNA, the CDR3 is TGTGCCAGCAGCTTAGACCCTTGGGGCAGCAATGAGCAGTTCTTC. The rearrangement links TRBV7-2 to TRBJ2-1, with a possible D match to TRBD1 (5 bases). Trimming shortened V by 1 base and J by 6 bases, and 13 bases separated the two germline ends. The CDR3 length is 15 residues. Per the germline V gene, CDR1 is SGHTA and CDR2 is FQGNSA.

The J gene is TRBJ2-1, the V gene TRBV30; unclear D gene. The CDR3 is 11 amino acids. Germline CDR1 GTSNPN, CDR2 SVGIG (reference sequence). V lost 4 bases, J lost 4 bases, and 5 bases lay in between. CDR3 DNA sequence: TGTGCCTGGACAGTTTACAATGAGCAGTTCTTC. The encoded protein is CAWTVYNEQFF.

This chain links TRBV5-1 with TRBJ2-1; D possibly corresponds to TRBD2 (5 bases). Germline CDR1 is SGHRS and CDR2 is YFSETQ. Between the trimmed V and J ends, which lost 0 bases and 9 bases, there was a span of 16 bases. The CDR3 sequence is 15 residues long. CDR3 residues: CASSLVTASSSEQFF. DNA for the CDR3: TGCGCCAGCAGCTTGGTGACGGCTAGCAGCAGTGAGCAGTTCTTC. The full variable domain, rest sourced from reference TRBV5-1 and TRBJ2-1, is KAGVTQTPRYLIKTRGQQVTLSCSPISGHRSVSWYQQTPGQGLQFLFEYFSETQRNKGNFPGRFSGRQFSNSRSEMNVSTLELGDSALYLCASSLVTASSSEQFFGPGTRLTVL.

The chain recombines TRBV28 with TRBJ2-7, with D tentatively TRBD2 (5 bases). The V end was cut by 5 bases, the J end by 0 bases, with 11 bases between. The CDR3 spans 14 residues. From germline, CDR1 is MDHEN and CDR2 SYDVKM. The CDR3 sequence is CASSRTPSSYEQYF. DNA of the CDR3: TGTGCCAGCAGTCGGACTCCCAGCTCCTACGAGCAGTACTTC.

This chain uses TRBV2 with TRBJ2-5; TRBD2 agrees at 8 bases. The V and J ends lost 2 bases and 9 bases, in that order; junction bases with no gene match: 14. Germline lookup yields CDR1 SNHLY and CDR2 FYNNEI. The CDR3 runs to 16 residues. CDR3 DNA sequence: TGTGCCAGCAGTGAATTGGGGGTTGGGCGGGGGGACCCCCAGTACTTC. This translates into CASSELGVGRGDPQYF.

The rearrangement uses TRBV2 and TRBJ1-5; 9 bases line up with TRBD1. The J segment lost 1 base and the V segment lost 4 bases, leaving 5 bases of the junction unmatched. The V gene's germline CDR1 is SNHLY and CDR2 FYNNEI. This CDR3 is built from 16 residues. This CDR3 is CASSGTGVESNQPQHF. The CDR3, as DNA: TGTGCCAGCAGTGGGACAGGGGTAGAAAGCAATCAGCCCCAGCATTTT.

This chain joins TRBV28 and TRBJ1-2; D perhaps matches TRBD1 (5 bases). Trimming pared 3 bases from V and 8 bases from J, leaving 10 bases between. The CDR3 loop spans 12 amino acids. Germline-derived CDR1 and CDR2 are MDHEN and SYDVKM. CDR3 amino acids: CASSLEGRGYTF. The CDR3 DNA reads TGTGCCAGCAGTTTGGAGGGGCGCGGCTACACCTTC.

The chain links TRBV4-1 to TRBJ1-5; 9 nucleotides match TRBD1. The CDR3 covers 15 residues. J gave up 10 bases and V 0 bases, and 7 bases lay outside the gene matches. The germline CDR1 and CDR2 sequences are MGHRA and YSYEKL. CDR3 coding DNA: TGCGCCAGCAGCCAAGATATGGGGACAGGGTCTCCCCAGCATTTT. Translated: CASSQDMGTGSPQHF.

V gene TRBV5-1 combines with J gene TRBJ2-1; 10 nucleotides match TRBD2. The CDR3 is made up of 17 amino acids. Germline V CDR1 and CDR2: SGHRS, YFSETQ. V lost 3 bases, J lost 10 bases, and 16 bases stayed unmatched. This CDR3 reads CASSYRAASGGAAEQFF. CDR3 DNA: TGCGCCAGCAGCTACCGGGCGGCGAGCGGGGGGGCCGCCGAGCAGTTCTTC.

The rearrangement joins TRBV13 to TRBJ2-7, with D possibly being TRBD1 (6 bases). There are 14 residues in the CDR3. Germline CDR1 and CDR2: PRHDT and FYEKMQ (reference sequence). V gave up 5 bases and J gave up 5 bases, with 16 bases separating them. The chain's CDR3 is CASSLEGGKNEQYF. The CDR3 bases are TGTGCCAGCAGCCTGGAAGGGGGTAAGAACGAGCAGTACTTC.

J is TRBJ1-1 and V is TRBV5-1; perhaps TRBD1 as D (5 bases). CDR1 is SGHRS, CDR2 YFSETQ, per germline. The CDR3 covers 12 residues. With 4 bases removed from V and 5 bases from J, the gap between germline ends came to 9 bases. This chain's CDR3 is CASSTGWTEAFF. For the CDR3, the DNA is TGCGCCAGCAGCACAGGTTGGACTGAAGCTTTCTTT.

The gene calls are TRBV25-1 and TRBJ1-4; D is unclear. Germline loops: CDR1 MGHDK, CDR2 SYGVNS. This CDR3 comprises 15 residues. V was clipped by 2 bases and J by 0 bases, with 7 bases between them. CDR3 sequence: CASSEIGATNEKLFF. CDR3 bases: TGTGCCAGCAGTGAAATCGGTGCAACTAATGAAAAACTGTTTTTT.

The V and J genes are TRBV7-7 and TRBJ2-3; 8 bases fit TRBD1. The germline CDR1 and CDR2 sequences are SSHAT and FNYEAQ (reference sequence). This CDR3 is 15 amino acids long. With 0 bases clipped from V and 5 bases from J, the junction kept 4 bases outside the gene matches. The CDR3 DNA reads as TGTGCCAGCAGCTTAGCGACAGGGGTTAGAGATACGCAGTATTTT. Translated: CASSLATGVRDTQYF.

The chain uses TRBV30 and TRBJ2-1; D gene unclear. V lost 5 bases and J 0 bases, leaving 5 bases between the germline ends. Germline CDR1 GTSNPN, CDR2 SVGIG (reference sequence). CDR3 size: 12 residues. Here the CDR3 DNA reads TGTGCCTGGGGCCCCTCCTACAATGAGCAGTTCTTC. Residues: CAWGPSYNEQFF.

This sequence joins TRBV11-2 and TRBJ2-7; 10 nucleotides match TRBD1. The germline gives CDR1 SGHAT, CDR2 FQNNGV. V lost 1 base to trimming and J lost 1 base; unmatched junction nucleotides: 1. This CDR3 region has 15 residues. The CDR3 is CASSLGQGASYEQYF. The DNA for the CDR3 is TGTGCCAGCAGCTTAGGACAGGGGGCTTCCTACGAGCAGTACTTC.

This chain connects TRBV28 to TRBJ1-6, with 10 bases lining up with TRBD1. V trimming: 7 bases; J trimming: 8 bases; junction bases outside the gene matches: 2. The CDR3 has 13 residues. The germline gives CDR1 MDHEN, CDR2 SYDVKM. CDR3 residues: CASTGQGDSPLHF. The CDR3 DNA sequence: TGTGCCAGCACCGGACAGGGGGATTCACCCCTCCACTTT.

The chain carries TRBV6-6 and TRBJ2-3; 8 bases are shared with TRBD2. Germline V lookup: CDR1 MNHNY, CDR2 SVGAGI (reference sequence). This CDR3 spans 15 amino acids. The junction had 8 bases not matched to a gene; V was cut back by 6 bases and J by 3 bases. CDR3 loop: CASRPGRGGTDTQYF. The CDR3 nucleotides read TGTGCCAGCAGACCCGGGAGGGGGGGGACAGATACGCAGTATTTT.

This clone has a handful of counts. This rearrangement joins TRBV2 to TRBJ2-2, with 7 nucleotides matching TRBD2. J gave up 5 bases and V 4 bases, and 7 bases lay outside the gene matches. Germline V gene lookup returns CDR1 SNHLY and CDR2 FYNNEI. The CDR3 sequence is 15 residues long. For the CDR3, the DNA is TGTGCCAGCAGTGCAGCGACAGCGGGAACCGGGGAGCTGTTTTTT. Amino acids: CASSAATAGTGELFF. Full variable domain (remainder filled in from reference TRBV2 and TRBJ2-2): EPEVTQTPSHQVTQMGQEVILRCVPISNHLYFYWYRQILGQKVEFLVSFYNNEISEKSEIFDDQFSVERPDGSNFTLKIRSTKLEDSAMYFCASSAATAGTGELFFGEGSRLTVL.